Only a few counts were recorded for the clone carrying this TCR beta chain. The antigen is undetermined. These data belong to a study of regulatory T cells in long-lasting Graves disease. Combining iRepertoire HTBI primers with Arm-PCR of CDR3 regions, the authors built TCR beta libraries. TCRdb reanalysed the multiplex PCR reads using MiXCR and keeps one entry per CDR3 protein. The data show some 370,000 distinct CDR3 sequences, 12% seen once. General study results and limits: Authors noted too few samples as a limitation.

V was trimmed by 5 bases and J by 11 bases, leaving 12 bases between them. This CDR3 is built from 11 residues. The sample's time point: newly diagnosed GD, antithyroid drugs for less than 3 months. Generation of the TCR library employed RNA extracted from PBMCs. This sample was shared with a second study, whose subject was T cells in Graves' hyperthyroidism and ophthalmopathy. That paper adds: Exclusions: uncontrolled infection, other autoimmune disease, pregnancy, lactation.

V gene TRBV12-3 or TRBV12-4 combines with J gene TRBJ1-1; weak D call: TRBD1 (5 bases). The sequenced sample was peripheral blood mononuclear cells (PBMCs), obtained at new diagnosis, from a patient treated with antithyroid drugs. This receptor was identified in a woman under 30 with Graves disease. CDR3 protein: CASSPGTRAFF. CDR3 coding DNA: TGTGCCAGCAGTCCGGGGACGAGGGCTTTCTTT.